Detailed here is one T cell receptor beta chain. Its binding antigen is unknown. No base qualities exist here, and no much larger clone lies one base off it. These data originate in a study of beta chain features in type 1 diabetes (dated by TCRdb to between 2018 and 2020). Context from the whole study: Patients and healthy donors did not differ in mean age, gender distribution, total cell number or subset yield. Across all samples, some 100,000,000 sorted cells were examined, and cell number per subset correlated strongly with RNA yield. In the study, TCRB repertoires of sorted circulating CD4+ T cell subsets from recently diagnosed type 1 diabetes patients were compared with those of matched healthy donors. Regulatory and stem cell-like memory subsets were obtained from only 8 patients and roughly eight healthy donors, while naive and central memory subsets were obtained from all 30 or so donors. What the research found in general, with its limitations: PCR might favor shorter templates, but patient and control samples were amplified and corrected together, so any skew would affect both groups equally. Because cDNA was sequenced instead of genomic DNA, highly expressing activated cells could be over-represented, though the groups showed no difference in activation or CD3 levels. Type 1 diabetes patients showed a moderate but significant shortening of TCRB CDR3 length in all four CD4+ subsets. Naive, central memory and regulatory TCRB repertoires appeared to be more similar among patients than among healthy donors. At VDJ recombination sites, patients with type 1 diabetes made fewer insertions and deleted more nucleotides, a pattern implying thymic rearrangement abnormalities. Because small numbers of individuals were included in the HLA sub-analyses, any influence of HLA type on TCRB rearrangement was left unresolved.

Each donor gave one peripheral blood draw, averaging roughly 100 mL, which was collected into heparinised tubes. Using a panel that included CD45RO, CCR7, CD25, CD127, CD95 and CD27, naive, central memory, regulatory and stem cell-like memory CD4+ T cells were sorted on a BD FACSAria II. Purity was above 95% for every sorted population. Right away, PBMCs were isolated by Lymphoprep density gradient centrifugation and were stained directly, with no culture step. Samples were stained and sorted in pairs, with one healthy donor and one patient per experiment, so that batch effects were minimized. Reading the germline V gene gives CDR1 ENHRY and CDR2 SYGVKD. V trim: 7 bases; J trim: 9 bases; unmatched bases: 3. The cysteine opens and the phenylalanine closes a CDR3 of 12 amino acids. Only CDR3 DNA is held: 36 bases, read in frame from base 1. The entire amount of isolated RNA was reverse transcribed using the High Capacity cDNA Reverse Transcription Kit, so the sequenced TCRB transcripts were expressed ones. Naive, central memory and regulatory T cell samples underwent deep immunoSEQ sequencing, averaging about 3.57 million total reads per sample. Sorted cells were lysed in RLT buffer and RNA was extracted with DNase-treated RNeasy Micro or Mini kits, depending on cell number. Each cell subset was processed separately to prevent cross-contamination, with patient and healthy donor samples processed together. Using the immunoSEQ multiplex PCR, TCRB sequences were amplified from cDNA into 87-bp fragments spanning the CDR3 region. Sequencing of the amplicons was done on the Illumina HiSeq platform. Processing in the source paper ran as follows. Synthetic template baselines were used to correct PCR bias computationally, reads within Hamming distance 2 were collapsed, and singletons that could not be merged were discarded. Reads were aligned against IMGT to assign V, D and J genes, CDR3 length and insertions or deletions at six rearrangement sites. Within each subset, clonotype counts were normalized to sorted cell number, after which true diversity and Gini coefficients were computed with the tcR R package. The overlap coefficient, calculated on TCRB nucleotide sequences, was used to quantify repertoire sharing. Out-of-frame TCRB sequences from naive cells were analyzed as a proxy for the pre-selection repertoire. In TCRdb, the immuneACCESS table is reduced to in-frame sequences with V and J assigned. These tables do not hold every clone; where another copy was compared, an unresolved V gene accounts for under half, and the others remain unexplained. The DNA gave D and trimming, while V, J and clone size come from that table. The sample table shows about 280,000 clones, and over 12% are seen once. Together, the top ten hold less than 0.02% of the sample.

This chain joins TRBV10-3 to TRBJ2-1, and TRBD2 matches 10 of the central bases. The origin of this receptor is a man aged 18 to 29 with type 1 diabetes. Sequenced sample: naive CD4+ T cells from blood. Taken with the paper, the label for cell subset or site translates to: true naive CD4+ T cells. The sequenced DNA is TGTGCCATCACTAGCGGGAGCCTTGAGCAGTTCTTC. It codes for CAITSGSLEQFF.